This section outlines one TCR beta chain sequence together with its context. The antigen is not known. The data belong to a study of tumor-infiltrating lymphocytes in localized non-small cell lung cancer. Overall study: Patients included smokers and never-smokers with various histologies, some sampled after neoadjuvant chemotherapy. Overall study results and limits: Technical variation could not be separated from intratumor heterogeneity here. Compared with uninvolved lung, tumors showed higher T cell infiltration by TCRbeta sequencing.

Using immunoSEQ multiplex PCR, the repertoire was profiled, and TCRdb retains in-frame clones only, with some absent. The sample records some 7,100 clones, around 80% being singletons. The CDR3 runs to 17 residues. With 2 bases removed from V and 4 bases from J, the gap between germline ends came to 20 bases. The V gene's germline CDR1 is SGHTA and CDR2 FQGTGA. The sequencing input was uninvolved lung tissue not adjacent to the tumor. The genes are TRBV7-3 and TRBJ2-5; D is undetermined. This TCR derives from a human donor with non-small cell lung cancer. The CDR3, as DNA: TGTGCCAGCAGCTTATGGGCCGGCCCCTCGTCGGGAGAGACCCAGTACTTC. Its translation: CASSLWAGPSSGETQYF. Variable domain in full (rest from reference TRBV7-3 and TRBJ2-5): GAGVSQTPSNKVTEKGKYVELRCDPISGHTALYWYRQSLGQGPEFLIYFQGTGAADDSGLPNDRFFAVRPEGSVSTLKIQRTERGDSAVYLCASSLWAGPSSGETQYFGPGTRLLVL.